These 3 T cell receptor beta chains were all obtained from the same sample, sequenced in a study of blood T cell repertoires in COVID-19. Assay used: immunoSEQ multiplex PCR; TCRdb lists only in-frame clones, some missing. The sample holds about 230,000 clones, 85% to 90% seen once. Input material: peripheral blood. Receptor source: a man aged 45-65 years with COVID-19, enrolled during active disease.

This clone showed up just a few times. The V and J genes are TRBV19 and TRBJ1-6; 10 bases align to TRBD1. The CDR3 has 15 amino acids. Germline V gives CDR1 LNHDA, CDR2 SQIVND (reference sequence). V lost 5 bases to trimming and J lost 10 bases; unmatched junction nucleotides: 8. The DNA of the CDR3 is TGTGCCAGTAGTCTAGCCCGGGACAGGGGATCACCCCTCCACTTT. As protein: CASSLARDRGSPLHF.

The rearrangement joins TRBV29-1 to TRBJ1-4; D is unresolved. This CDR3 is 17 amino acids long. Trimming pared 1 base from V and 8 bases from J, leaving 23 bases between. In germline, CDR1 is SQVTM, CDR2 ANQGSEA. The CDR3 DNA sequence: TGCAGCGTTGAAGCTGGATCTGATCAGTCCGCAGGAGAAAAACTGTTTTTT. The encoded protein is CSVEAGSDQSAGEKLFF.

The CDR3 DNA sequence: TGCGCCAGCAGTGATCCTCTTACTAGGAATCGGTCCTACAATGAGCAGTTCTTC. It specifies CASSDPLTRNRSYNEQFF. This chain uses TRBV10-2 with TRBJ2-1; a weak D match, TRBD2 (5 bases). The CDR3 is made up of 18 amino acids. The V end was cut by 3 bases, the J end by 1 base, with 19 bases between. CDR1 is WSHSY, CDR2 SAAADI, per germline.